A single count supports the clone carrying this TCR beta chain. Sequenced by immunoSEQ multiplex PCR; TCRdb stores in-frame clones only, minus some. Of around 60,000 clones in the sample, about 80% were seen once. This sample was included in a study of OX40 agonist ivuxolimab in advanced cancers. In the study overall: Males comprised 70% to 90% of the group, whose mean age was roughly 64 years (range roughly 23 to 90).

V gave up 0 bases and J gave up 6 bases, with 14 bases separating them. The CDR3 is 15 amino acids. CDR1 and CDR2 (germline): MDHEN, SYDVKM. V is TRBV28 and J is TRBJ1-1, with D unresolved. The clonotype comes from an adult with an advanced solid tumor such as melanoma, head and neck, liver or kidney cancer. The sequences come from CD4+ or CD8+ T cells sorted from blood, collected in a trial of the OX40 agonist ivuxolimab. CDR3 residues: CASSLWRGEGAEAFF. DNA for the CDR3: TGTGCCAGCAGTTTATGGCGTGGTGAGGGAGCTGAAGCTTTCTTT.